A single sample gave rise to the 27 T cell receptor beta chains below, sequenced in a study of blood T cells in healthy people across ages. Next came a second PCR, run for 7 to 11 cycles, which used a sample-barcoded 5' primer along with a J-beta primer mix. TCRdb analysed the 5' RACE reads with MiXCR anew, one entry per CDR3 protein. The profile shows hundreds of thousands of distinct CDR3 sequences, about 62% of them singletons. Sequencing was done on a sample of blood. The source is a man aged 25-45 years in good health.

The chain joins TRBV15 to TRBJ2-7, with D possibly TRBD1 on 6 matching bases. The CDR3 covers 16 residues. The germline V gene encodes CDR1 LNHNV and CDR2 YYDKDF (reference sequence). Trimming removed 5 bases at V and 3 bases at J, with 20 bases between. DNA for the CDR3: TGTGCCACCAGCCACCTAACCCAGGACAGCAGCTACGAGCAGTACTTC. Translation gives CATSHLTQDSSYEQYF.

The V and J genes are TRBV11-2 and TRBJ2-3; 9 bases line up with TRBD2. The CDR3 sequence is 17 residues long. Germline loops: CDR1 SGHAT, CDR2 FQNNGV. CDR3 sequence (DNA): TGTGCAGTAGCAAAGGGGGACACAAGCGGGAGGACAGATACGCAGTATTTT. It yields the protein CAVAKGDTSGRTDTQYF.

This chain joins TRBV24-1 and TRBJ2-5, with 8 positions matching TRBD2. This CDR3 is 15 amino acids long. The germline CDR1 and CDR2 sequences are KGHDR and SFDVKD. The V segment lost 6 bases and the J segment 2 bases; nucleotides outside the gene matches: 7. Here the CDR3 DNA reads TGTGCCACCAGTTCTTCCAGCGGGGGACAAGAGACCCAGTACTTC. This sequence encodes CATSSSSGGQETQYF.

V gene TRBV7-2 combines with J gene TRBJ1-2; TRBD1 matches at 7 bases. V lost 7 bases, J lost 2 bases, and 7 bases stayed unmatched. The CDR3 consists of 14 residues. The germline V gene encodes CDR1 SGHTA and CDR2 FQGNSA. CDR3 in DNA: TGTGCCAGCACACTAACAGGGGACAACTATGGCTACACCTTC. This gives the protein CASTLTGDNYGYTF.

This clonotype came up once. This rearrangement joins TRBV12-3 or TRBV12-4 to TRBJ2-5, with D possibly called TRBD1 or TRBD2 (5 bases each). The end of the DNA aligns better with TRBJ2-7, so the J call may be wrong. This CDR3 region has 14 residues. The CDR3 DNA sequence: TGTGCCAGCAGTTCCCCGGGGCGCTACTACGAGCAGTACTTC. Protein product: CASSSPGRYYEQYF.

This chain joins TRBV10-3 and TRBJ2-1; 14 positions agree with TRBD2. CDR3 length equals 16 residues. Germline assignment: CDR1 ENHRY and CDR2 SYGVKD. J was trimmed by 8 bases and V by 0 bases; bases with no gene match: 3. The CDR3 region is CAISESGTSGSYEQFF. The CDR3 DNA sequence: TGTGCCATCAGTGAGTCCGGGACTAGCGGGAGTTATGAGCAGTTCTTC.

The V gene is TRBV4-2, the J gene TRBJ2-7; 7 bases are a match to TRBD2. The CDR3 has 17 amino acids. CDR1 and CDR2 from the germline V gene are LGHNA and YNFKEQ. Trimming at V came to 4 bases and at J to 3 bases, leaving 15 bases not matched to a gene. As DNA, the CDR3 is TGTGCCAGCAGCCCATACGAAGGGGCTAGCGGTTTCTACGAGCAGTACTTC. This encodes CASSPYEGASGFYEQYF.

This clonotype has more than one count but fewer than ten. This rearrangement joins TRBV7-8 to TRBJ2-5; D uncertain. V was shortened by 5 bases and J by 1 base, with 14 bases between the two germline ends. There are 15 residues in the CDR3. CDR1 SGHVS and CDR2 FQNEAQ come from the germline V gene. The CDR3 sequence is CASSRTEHPQETQYF. The CDR3 DNA sequence: TGTGCCAGCAGCCGAACGGAACATCCCCAAGAGACCCAGTACTTC.

This rearrangement joins TRBV28 to TRBJ2-1; possible D gene TRBD2, 5 bases. The CDR3 consists of 15 residues. The germline V gene encodes CDR1 MDHEN and CDR2 SYDVKM. V gave up 4 bases and J gave up 12 bases, with 22 bases separating them. The CDR3 coding sequence is TGTGCCAGCAGTTCTCCGAGGCTAGCAGAGACTTTGCAGTTCTTC. Its protein is CASSSPRLAETLQFF.

The chain carries TRBV20-1 and TRBJ2-4; D may match TRBD1 or TRBD2 (5 bases each). This CDR3 is built from 16 residues. Deletions cut 5 bases from V and 13 bases from J, with 30 bases between. The germline gives CDR1 DFQATT, CDR2 SNEGSKA (reference sequence). Here the CDR3 reads CSAPPTTGPSSYVQYF. CDR3 sequence (DNA): TGCAGTGCTCCTCCCACAACGGGACCTAGCTCCTACGTGCAGTACTTC.

V gene TRBV7-8 combines with J gene TRBJ2-7, with 13 bases aligning to TRBD2. CDR3 size: 16 residues. After removal of 4 bases from V and 3 bases from J, the junction contained 6 bases not matched to a gene. Germline V lookup: CDR1 SGHVS, CDR2 FQNEAQ. The CDR3 loop is CASSSGLAGAYYEQYF. The CDR3, as DNA: TGTGCCAGCAGCTCAGGACTAGCGGGAGCTTACTACGAGCAGTACTTC.

This chain joins TRBV4-3 and TRBJ2-1, with 13 bases aligning to TRBD2. The CDR3 totals 16 residues. J was trimmed by 7 bases and V by 5 bases; bases with no gene match: 8. Germline assignment: CDR1 LGHNA and CDR2 YSLEER. The DNA for the CDR3 is TGCGCCAGCAGCGGTTTAGGACTAGCGGGAGAAAATGAGCAGTTCTTC. Protein product: CASSGLGLAGENEQFF.

About this clonotype itself: Sequence at one end of the junction differs from germline and may be a read error. This rearrangement joins TRBV20-1 to TRBJ2-1, with TRBD2 matching 10 bases. The J call may be mistaken, given a closer DNA end match to TRBJ2-7. CDR3 size: 14 residues. Germline V gene sequence: CDR1 DFQATT, CDR2 SNEGSKA (reference sequence). The CDR3 reads CGAQPGLAYNEQYF. As DNA, the CDR3 is TGCGGTGCGCAACCGGGACTAGCGTACAATGAGCAGTACTTC.

This clonotype was seen a few times. This sequence joins TRBV7-9 and TRBJ1-1; no reliable D call. V was cut by 5 bases and J by 7 bases, with 11 bases left in between. The germline gives CDR1 SEHNR, CDR2 FQNEAQ (reference sequence). The length of the CDR3 is 12 residues. The chain's CDR3 is CASSARNLEAFF. Here the CDR3 DNA reads TGTGCCAGCAGCGCCAGGAACCTTGAAGCTTTCTTT.

The chain carries TRBV5-1 and TRBJ2-1; 8 nucleotides match TRBD2. The CDR3 has 15 amino acids. Germline V CDR1 and CDR2: SGHRS, YFSETQ. J lost 6 bases, V lost 3 bases, and 8 bases had no gene match. The CDR3 loop is CASSWTSNYPNEQFF. The CDR3 coding sequence is TGCGCCAGCAGCTGGACTAGCAACTACCCCAATGAGCAGTTCTTC.

This chain connects TRBV15 to TRBJ2-1; 14 bases agree with TRBD2. The CDR3 has 18 residues. J lost 0 bases, V lost 9 bases, and 10 bases had no gene match. CDR1 and CDR2 from the germline V gene are LNHNV and YYDKDF (reference sequence). Here the CDR3 reads CATYRGLAGVGSYNEQFF. The CDR3 DNA reads as TGTGCCACTTATCGGGGACTAGCGGGGGTGGGCTCCTACAATGAGCAGTTCTTC.

Regarding this clonotype: A much larger clone differs from this one at a single base, so this may be a read error. The rearrangement links TRBV7-6 to TRBJ2-5, with D unresolved. The CDR3 has 13 residues. The germline V gene encodes CDR1 SGHVS and CDR2 FNYEAQ. Here the CDR3 reads CASSLFSLETRYF. CDR3 coding DNA: TGTGCCAGCAGCTTATTTTCCTTAGAGACCCGGTACTTC.

The gene calls are TRBV7-3 and TRBJ2-7; D unresolved. Germline-derived CDR1 and CDR2 are SGHTA and FQGTGA. There are 14 residues in the CDR3. V gave up 4 bases and J gave up 0 bases, with 10 bases separating them. This CDR3 is CASSSPTISYEQYF. CDR3 nucleotides: TGTGCCAGCAGCTCGCCGACAATCTCCTACGAGCAGTACTTC.

The chain uses TRBV27 and TRBJ2-1, with 10 bases fitting TRBD2. Unmatched junction bases numbered 13, after V lost 5 bases and J lost 0 bases. The CDR3 is 19 amino acids. Germline CDR1 MNHEY, CDR2 SMNVEV (reference sequence). For the CDR3, the DNA is TGTGCCAGCAGTCCAGACTGGACTAGCGGAAACCCCTCCTACAATGAGCAGTTCTTC. This codes for CASSPDWTSGNPSYNEQFF.

This sequence joins TRBV5-1 and TRBJ1-2; TRBD1 matches at 9 bases. Germline trimming cut 0 bases from V and 8 bases from J; bases unmatched to any gene: 8. From germline, CDR1 is SGHRS and CDR2 YFSETQ. CDR3 length: 15 residues. CDR3 coding DNA: TGCGCCAGCAGCTTGGAAGGACAGGGGAGATGGGGCTACACCTTC. The encoded protein is CASSLEGQGRWGYTF. The entire variable domain, with the rest obtained from reference TRBV5-1 and TRBJ1-2, is as follows: KAGVTQTPRYLIKTRGQQVTLSCSPISGHRSVSWYQQTPGQGLQFLFEYFSETQRNKGNFPGRFSGRQFSNSRSEMNVSTLELGDSALYLCASSLEGQGRWGYTFGSGTRLTVV.

This clonotype was observed a few times. This chain uses TRBV7-2 with TRBJ2-1, with unresolved D. V was shortened by 3 bases and J by 5 bases, with 8 bases between the two germline ends. The length of the CDR3 is 13 residues. From germline, CDR1 is SGHTA and CDR2 FQGNSA. The CDR3 protein is CASSFSWNNEQFF. The CDR3 DNA is TGTGCCAGCAGCTTTTCATGGAACAATGAGCAGTTCTTC.

The gene calls are TRBV11-2 and TRBJ1-1; D might be TRBD1 (5 bases). CDR1 and CDR2 from the germline V gene are SGHAT and FQNNGV. V was cut by 3 bases and J by 6 bases, with 11 bases left in between. This CDR3 has 13 amino acids. Written as DNA, the CDR3 is TGTGCCAGCAGCTTCCGGGGCGCGGCTGAAGCTTTCTTT. Encoded protein: CASSFRGAAEAFF.

This clonotype was seen only a few times. The J gene is TRBJ2-3, the V gene TRBV4-1; D perhaps matches TRBD1 (5 bases). CDR3 length: 15 residues. V gave up 4 bases and J gave up 0 bases, with 11 bases separating them. Germline loops: CDR1 MGHRA, CDR2 YSYEKL. The CDR3 sequence is CASSPSRASTDTQYF. The DNA for the CDR3 is TGCGCCAGCAGCCCGAGCAGGGCTAGCACAGATACGCAGTATTTT.

V is TRBV7-2 and J is TRBJ1-4; TRBD1 might be the D (5 bases). V shed 1 base and J shed 8 bases, with 14 bases lying between them. The CDR3 contains 15 residues. Germline values: CDR1 SGHTA, CDR2 FQGNSA. The CDR3 loop reads CASSLGGASREKLFF. In nucleotides, the CDR3 is TGTGCCAGCAGCTTAGGAGGGGCTTCAAGGGAAAAACTGTTTTTT. Combining the CDR3 with reference TRBV7-2 and TRBJ1-4 gives the whole variable domain GAGVSQSPSNKVTEKGKDVELRCDPISGHTALYWYRQSLGQGLEFLIYFQGNSAPDKSGLPSDRFSAERTGGSVSTLTIQRTQQEDSAVYLCASSLGGASREKLFFGSGTQLSVL.

This chain links TRBV10-2 with TRBJ2-1, with 9 bases lining up with TRBD1. This CDR3 spans 14 amino acids. Germline CDR1 is WSHSY and CDR2 is SAAADI. V gave up 7 bases and J gave up 8 bases; unmatched junction bases: 9. The CDR3 sequence: CASNPGQGRDEQFF. The CDR3, as DNA: TGCGCCAGCAACCCGGGACAGGGAAGGGATGAGCAGTTCTTC.

The chain uses TRBV6-1 and TRBJ2-1; 12 bases are a match to TRBD2. The CDR3 is made up of 15 amino acids. The V segment lost 6 bases and the J segment 9 bases; nucleotides outside the gene matches: 9. Per the germline V gene, CDR1 is MNHNS and CDR2 is SASEGT. CDR3 in amino acids: CASSVLAGGSIEQFF. The CDR3 region has the DNA TGTGCCAGCAGCGTACTAGCGGGGGGCTCTATTGAGCAGTTCTTC.

This chain connects TRBV27 to TRBJ2-7; maybe TRBD2 (6 bases). The CDR3 sequence is 14 residues long. V lost 5 bases and J lost 2, with 13 bases in between. Germline CDR1 is MNHEY and CDR2 is SMNVEV (reference sequence). The DNA of the CDR3 is TGTGCCAGCAGTAGGGCAGGGAGGACCTACGAGCAGTACTTC. It yields the protein CASSRAGRTYEQYF.